These 16 T cell receptor beta chains came from one sample sequenced in a study of blood T cell repertoires in COVID-19. Repertoires were generated with immunoSEQ multiplex PCR, while TCRdb's copy carries only in-frame clones and drops some. Of 95,000 to 110,000 clones listed, more than 70% were seen once; the top ten hold over 4%. The sequencing input was peripheral blood. The receptors were sampled from a man between 65 and 85 years old with acute or convalescent COVID-19.

J is TRBJ1-4 and V is TRBV7-8; TRBD1 is a possible D gene (6 bases). The CDR3 has 12 residues. V lost 1 base and J lost 14, with 11 bases in between. Germline V gene sequence: CDR1 SGHVS, CDR2 FQNEAQ. CDR3 bases: TGTGCCAGCAGCTTAGTCCCCGACAGGCTGTTTTTT. It codes for CASSLVPDRLFF.

The chain has TRBV2 and TRBJ1-5, with 12 bases fitting TRBD1. There are 16 residues in the CDR3. V lost 4 bases, J lost 6 bases, and 7 bases stayed unmatched. Germline V gene sequence: CDR1 SNHLY, CDR2 FYNNEI. Written as DNA, the CDR3 is TGTGCCAGCAGTGGGGTGGGACAGGGGGCGAGTCAGCCCCAGCATTTT. It specifies CASSGVGQGASQPQHF.

The gene calls are TRBV5-1 and TRBJ1-1; D might be TRBD1 (6 bases). This CDR3 has 15 amino acids. V was shortened by 0 bases and J by 5 bases, with 14 bases between the two germline ends. Germline V CDR1 and CDR2: SGHRS, YFSETQ. The CDR3 reads CASSLVAGDSTEAFF. CDR3 nucleotides: TGCGCCAGCAGCTTGGTTGCAGGGGATAGTACTGAAGCTTTCTTT.

V gene TRBV5-1 combines with J gene TRBJ1-2, with a tentative D call TRBD1 (5 bases). This CDR3 spans 15 amino acids. Looked up from germline, CDR1 is SGHRS and CDR2 is YFSETQ. V lost 0 bases and J 2 bases, leaving 11 bases between the germline ends. The CDR3 protein is CASSLEAGRNYGYTF. Written as DNA, the CDR3 is TGCGCCAGCAGCTTGGAGGCAGGGAGGAACTATGGCTACACCTTC.

The chain has TRBV10-3 and TRBJ1-1; TRBD1 matches at 9 bases. The length of the CDR3 is 12 residues. Trimming took 10 bases from V and 3 from J; bases not matched to a gene: 3. Germline V CDR1 and CDR2: ENHRY, SYGVKD. CDR3 DNA sequence: TGTGCCACCCGGGACAGGGACACTGAAGCTTTCTTT. This translates into CATRDRDTEAFF.

The table lists this clone with a count of one. This sequence joins TRBV2 and TRBJ1-2, with D unresolved. The CDR3 length is 12 residues. V was clipped by 7 bases and J by 10 bases, with 16 bases between them. From germline, CDR1 is SNHLY and CDR2 FYNNEI. CDR3 loop: CASKIDTYHYTF. DNA of the CDR3: TGTGCCAGCAAGATTGACACTTACCACTACACCTTC.

V usage is TRBV4-1 and J usage is TRBJ1-2; the match to TRBD1 covers 11 bases. Trimming removed 1 base from V and 0 bases from J; junction bases left unmatched: 7. CDR1 and CDR2 (germline): MGHRA, YSYEKL. The CDR3 contains 18 residues. The CDR3 loop is CASSQGWDRGGANYGYTF. DNA of the CDR3: TGCGCCAGCAGCCAAGGATGGGACAGGGGGGGAGCTAACTATGGCTACACCTTC.

The rearrangement links TRBV6-2 or TRBV6-3 to TRBJ2-7; 11 bases are shared with TRBD2. V lost 2 bases to trimming and J lost 4 bases; unmatched junction nucleotides: 7. This CDR3 is 16 amino acids long. Germline V gene data show CDR1 as MNHEY and CDR2 as SVGEGT. The CDR3 nucleotides read TGTGCCAGCAGTTACCCCCTAGCGGGGGGTTGGTACGAGCAGTACTTC. Translated: CASSYPLAGGWYEQYF.

This clone was observed once. This chain connects TRBV10-3 to TRBJ2-1; 10 bases fit TRBD2. CDR1 and CDR2 (germline): ENHRY, SYGVKD. Unmatched junction bases numbered 3, after V lost 6 bases and J lost 7 bases. The length of the CDR3 is 13 residues. The CDR3 spells CAIRSGGGNEQFF. Written as DNA, the CDR3 is TGTGCCATCAGAAGCGGGGGGGGTAATGAGCAGTTCTTC.

This clone was counted between two and nine times. The V gene is TRBV10-3, the J gene TRBJ1-2; D is ambiguous. CDR3 length: 13 amino acids. CDR1 ENHRY and CDR2 SYGVKD come from the germline V gene. V was shortened by 4 bases and J by 2 bases, with 8 bases between the two germline ends. The CDR3 sequence: CAISGEENYGYTF. The CDR3 coding sequence is TGTGCCATCAGTGGGGAGGAGAACTATGGCTACACCTTC.

The V gene is TRBV9, the J gene TRBJ1-1; D call uncertain. Trimming removed 0 bases from V and 4 bases from J, with 16 bases in between. The CDR3 runs 16 residues. The germline V gene has CDR1 SGDLS and CDR2 YYNGEE. The DNA for the CDR3 is TGTGCCAGCAGCGTAGCGTCGGGGTCCCAGAGCACTGAAGCTTTCTTT. This gives the protein CASSVASGSQSTEAFF.

J is TRBJ2-5 and V is TRBV27; 8 bases are a match to TRBD1. Germline trimming cut 10 bases from V and 3 bases from J; bases unmatched to any gene: 10. The CDR3 has 14 amino acids. Germline-derived CDR1 and CDR2 are MNHEY and SMNVEV (reference sequence). The CDR3 nucleotides read TGTGCCACCTCAGCCCTGACAGGGGAAGAGACCCAGTACTTC. Translation gives CATSALTGEETQYF.

J is TRBJ1-2 and V is TRBV19, with 8 bases that match TRBD1. Germline CDR1 and CDR2: LNHDA and SQIVND (reference sequence). The CDR3 runs to 15 residues. J lost 4 bases, V lost 7 bases, and 11 bases had no gene match. The DNA of the CDR3 is TGTGCCAGTAAAGTGGATCCGGACAGGGTCTATGGCTACACCTTC. Translated, it gives CASKVDPDRVYGYTF.

This chain links TRBV12-3 or TRBV12-4 with TRBJ1-2; a weak D match, TRBD1 (6 bases). V was shortened by 2 bases and J by 7 bases, with 11 bases between the two germline ends. This CDR3 has 13 amino acids. CDR3 sequence: CASSLPLTGGYTF. The CDR3 DNA sequence: TGTGCCAGCAGTTTACCCCTGACAGGTGGCTACACCTTC.

This clone was observed once. The chain has TRBV5-6 and TRBJ1-1; D call uncertain. CDR3 length equals 13 residues. V was cut by 0 bases and J by 1 base, with 4 bases left in between. The germline V gene has CDR1 SGHDT and CDR2 YYEEEE. CDR3 region: CASSLGRNTEAFF. CDR3 coding DNA: TGTGCCAGCAGCTTGGGGAGGAACACTGAAGCTTTCTTT.

The V call is TRBV3-1 (or the pseudogene TRBV3-2), the J call TRBJ2-7; TRBD1 aligns across 7 bases. The CDR3 consists of 15 residues. Unmatched junction bases numbered 9, after V lost 4 bases and J lost 3 bases. Germline V gene sequence: CDR1 LGHDT, CDR2 YNNKEL (reference sequence). CDR3 sequence: CASSRTYRGDYEQYF. In DNA, the CDR3 is TGTGCCAGCAGCCGTACTTACAGGGGCGACTACGAGCAGTACTTC.